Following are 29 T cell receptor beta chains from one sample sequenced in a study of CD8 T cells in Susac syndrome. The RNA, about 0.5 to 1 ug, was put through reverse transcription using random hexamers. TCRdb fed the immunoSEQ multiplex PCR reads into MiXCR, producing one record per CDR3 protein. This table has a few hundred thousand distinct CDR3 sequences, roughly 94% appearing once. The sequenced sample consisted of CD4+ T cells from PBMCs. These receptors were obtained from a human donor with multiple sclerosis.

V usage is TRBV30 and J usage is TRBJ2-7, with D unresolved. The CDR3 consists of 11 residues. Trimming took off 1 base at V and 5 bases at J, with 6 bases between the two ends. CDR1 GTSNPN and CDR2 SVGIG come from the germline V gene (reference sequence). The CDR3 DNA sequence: TGTGCCTGGAGTGCCCTGGACGAGCAGTACTTC. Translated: CAWSALDEQYF. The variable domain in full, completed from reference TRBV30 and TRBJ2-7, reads SQTIHQWPATLVQPVGSPLSLECTVEGTSNPNLYWYRQAAGRGLQLLFYSVGIGQISSEVPQNLSASRPQDRQFILSSKKLLLSDSGFYLCAWSALDEQYFGPGTRLTVT.

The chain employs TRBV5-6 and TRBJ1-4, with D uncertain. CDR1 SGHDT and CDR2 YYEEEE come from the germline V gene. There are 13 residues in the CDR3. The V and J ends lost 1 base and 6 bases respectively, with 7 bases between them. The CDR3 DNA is TGTGCCAGCAGCTTGACTCAGGATGAAAAACTGTTTTTT. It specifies CASSLTQDEKLFF.

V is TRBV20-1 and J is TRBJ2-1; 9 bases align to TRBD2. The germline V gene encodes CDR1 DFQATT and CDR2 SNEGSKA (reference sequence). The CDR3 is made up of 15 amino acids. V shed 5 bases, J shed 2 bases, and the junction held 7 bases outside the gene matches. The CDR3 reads CSAWVAGAAYNEQFF. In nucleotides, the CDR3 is TGCAGTGCTTGGGTAGCGGGGGCGGCCTACAATGAGCAGTTCTTC.

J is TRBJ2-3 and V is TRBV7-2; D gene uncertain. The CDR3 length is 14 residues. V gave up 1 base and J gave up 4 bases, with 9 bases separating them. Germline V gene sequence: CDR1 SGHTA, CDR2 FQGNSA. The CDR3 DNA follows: TGTGCCAGCAGCTTAGGGCCATCTCCAGATACGCAGTATTTT. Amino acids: CASSLGPSPDTQYF.

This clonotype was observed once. The CDR3 bases are TGTGCCAGCAGTTTCTACAGTCAGCCCCAGCATTTT. Translated: CASSFYSQPQHF. This chain uses TRBV12-3 or TRBV12-4 with TRBJ1-5; D is undetermined. The V gene lost 3 bases and the J gene lost 6 bases, with 6 bases spanning the gap. The CDR3 length is 12 residues.

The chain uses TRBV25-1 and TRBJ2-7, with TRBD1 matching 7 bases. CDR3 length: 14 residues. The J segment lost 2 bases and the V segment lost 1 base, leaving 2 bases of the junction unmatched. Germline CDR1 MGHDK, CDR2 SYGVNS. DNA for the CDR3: TGTGCCAGCAGTGAATTAACAGGGGCCTACGAGCAGTACTTC. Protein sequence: CASSELTGAYEQYF.

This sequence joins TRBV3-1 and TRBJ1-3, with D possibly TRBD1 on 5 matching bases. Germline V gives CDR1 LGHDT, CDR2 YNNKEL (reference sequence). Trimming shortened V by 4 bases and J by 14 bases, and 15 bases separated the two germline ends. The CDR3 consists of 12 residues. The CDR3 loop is CASSPLSGVLYF. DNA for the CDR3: TGTGCCAGCAGCCCCCTTTCGGGGGTCCTATATTTT.

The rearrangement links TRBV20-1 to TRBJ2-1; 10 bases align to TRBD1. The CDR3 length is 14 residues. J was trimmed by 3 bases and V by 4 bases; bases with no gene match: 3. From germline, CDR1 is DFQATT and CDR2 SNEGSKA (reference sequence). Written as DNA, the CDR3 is TGCAGTGCTAAGGACAGGGGGAGCTACAATGAGCAGTTCTTC. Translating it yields CSAKDRGSYNEQFF.

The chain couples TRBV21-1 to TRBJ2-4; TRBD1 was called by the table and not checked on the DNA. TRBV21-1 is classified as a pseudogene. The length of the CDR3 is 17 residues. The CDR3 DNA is TGTGCCAGCAGCAAAGCCCGGGCGCCTTTAGCCAAAAACATTCAGTACTTC. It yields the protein CASSKARAPLAKNIQYF.

The CDR3 loop reads CASSLLARAYEQYV. The CDR3 nucleotides are TGTGCCAGCAGCCTCCTCGCAAGGGCCTACGAGCAGTACGTC. The chain uses TRBV7-6 and TRBJ2-7, with unresolved D. This CDR3 has 14 amino acids. The ends were cut back, 5 bases at V and 2 bases at J, with 13 bases in the middle. Per the germline V gene, CDR1 is SGHVS and CDR2 is FNYEAQ.

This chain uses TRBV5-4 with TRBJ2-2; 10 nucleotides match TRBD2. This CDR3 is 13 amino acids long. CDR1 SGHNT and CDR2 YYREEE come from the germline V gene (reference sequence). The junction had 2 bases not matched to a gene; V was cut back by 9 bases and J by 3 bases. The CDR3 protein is CATGLADTGELFF. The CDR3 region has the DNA TGTGCCACTGGACTAGCGGACACCGGGGAGCTGTTTTTT.

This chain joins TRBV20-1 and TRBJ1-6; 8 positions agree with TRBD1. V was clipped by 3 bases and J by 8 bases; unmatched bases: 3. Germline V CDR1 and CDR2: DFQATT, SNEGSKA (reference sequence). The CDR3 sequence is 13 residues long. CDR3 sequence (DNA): TGCAGTGCTAGTGGACAGGGAGATTCACCCCTCCACTTT. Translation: CSASGQGDSPLHF.

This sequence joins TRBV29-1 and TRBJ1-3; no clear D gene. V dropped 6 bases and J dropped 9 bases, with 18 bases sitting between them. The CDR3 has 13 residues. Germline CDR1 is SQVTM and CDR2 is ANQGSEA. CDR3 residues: CSVKTALGATIYF. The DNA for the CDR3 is TGCAGCGTCAAGACCGCGCTGGGAGCCACCATATATTTT.

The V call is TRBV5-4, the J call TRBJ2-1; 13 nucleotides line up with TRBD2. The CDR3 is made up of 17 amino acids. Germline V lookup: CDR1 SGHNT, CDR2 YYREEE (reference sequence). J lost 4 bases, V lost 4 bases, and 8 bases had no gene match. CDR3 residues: CASSVKSLAGGYNEQFF. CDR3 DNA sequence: TGTGCCAGCAGCGTGAAATCACTAGCGGGGGGGTACAATGAGCAGTTCTTC.

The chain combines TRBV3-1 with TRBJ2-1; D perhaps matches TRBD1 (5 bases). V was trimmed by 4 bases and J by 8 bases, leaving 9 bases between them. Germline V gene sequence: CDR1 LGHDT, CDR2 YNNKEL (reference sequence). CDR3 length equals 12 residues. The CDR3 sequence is CASSRVGHEQFF. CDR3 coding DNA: TGTGCCAGCAGCCGCGTGGGGCATGAGCAGTTCTTC.

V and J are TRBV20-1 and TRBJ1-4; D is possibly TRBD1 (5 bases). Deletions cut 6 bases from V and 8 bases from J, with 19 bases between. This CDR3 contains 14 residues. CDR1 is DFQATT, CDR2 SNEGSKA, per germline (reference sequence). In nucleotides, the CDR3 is TGCAGTGCGTCTGGCCGGGGGATCGGCGAAAAACTGTTTTTT. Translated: CSASGRGIGEKLFF.

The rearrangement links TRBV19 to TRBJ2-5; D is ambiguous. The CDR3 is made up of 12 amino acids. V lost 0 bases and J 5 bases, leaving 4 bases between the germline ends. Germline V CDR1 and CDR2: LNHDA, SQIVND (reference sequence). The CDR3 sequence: CASSIDKETQYF. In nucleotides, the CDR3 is TGTGCCAGTAGTATAGATAAGGAGACCCAGTACTTC.

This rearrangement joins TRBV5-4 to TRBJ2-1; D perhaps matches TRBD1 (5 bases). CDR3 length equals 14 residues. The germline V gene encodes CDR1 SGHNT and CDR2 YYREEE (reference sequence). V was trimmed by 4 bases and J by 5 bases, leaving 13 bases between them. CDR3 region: CASSPKGKDNEQFF. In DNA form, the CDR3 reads TGTGCCAGCAGCCCAAAGGGGAAGGACAATGAGCAGTTCTTC.

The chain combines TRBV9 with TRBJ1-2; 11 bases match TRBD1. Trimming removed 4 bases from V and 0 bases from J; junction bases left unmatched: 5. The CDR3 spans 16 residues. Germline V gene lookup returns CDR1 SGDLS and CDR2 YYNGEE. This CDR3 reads CASSPGQGASNYGYTF. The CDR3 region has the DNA TGTGCCAGCAGCCCCGGACAGGGGGCGTCTAACTATGGCTACACCTTC.

The CDR3 is CASTETGQPQHF. The DNA for the CDR3 is TGTGCCAGCACCGAGACGGGGCAGCCCCAGCATTTT. The chain links TRBV7-9 to TRBJ1-5, with D uncertain. This CDR3 is 12 amino acids long. Germline V lookup: CDR1 SEHNR, CDR2 FQNEAQ (reference sequence). V gave up 7 bases and J gave up 7 bases, with 11 bases separating them. Full variable domain (missing parts from reference TRBV7-9 and TRBJ1-5): DTGVSQNPRHKITKRGQNVTFRCDPISEHNRLYWYRQTLGQGPEFLTYFQNEAQLEKSRLLSDRFSAERPKGSFSTLEIQRTEQGDSAMYLCASTETGQPQHFGDGTRLSIL.

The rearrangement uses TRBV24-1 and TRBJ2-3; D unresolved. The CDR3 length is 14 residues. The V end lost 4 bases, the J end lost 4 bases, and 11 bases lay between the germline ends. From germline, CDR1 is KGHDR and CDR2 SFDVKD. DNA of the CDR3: TGTGCCACCAGTGAACGAGGCGCGTCAGATACGCAGTATTTT. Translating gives CATSERGASDTQYF.

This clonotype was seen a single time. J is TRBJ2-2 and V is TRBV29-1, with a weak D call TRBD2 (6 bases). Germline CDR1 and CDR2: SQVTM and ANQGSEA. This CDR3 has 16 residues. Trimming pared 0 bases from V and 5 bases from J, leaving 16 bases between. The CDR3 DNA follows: TGCAGCGTTGAAGATAATCGGGGGAGGTCGACCGGGGAGCTGTTTTTT. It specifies CSVEDNRGRSTGELFF.

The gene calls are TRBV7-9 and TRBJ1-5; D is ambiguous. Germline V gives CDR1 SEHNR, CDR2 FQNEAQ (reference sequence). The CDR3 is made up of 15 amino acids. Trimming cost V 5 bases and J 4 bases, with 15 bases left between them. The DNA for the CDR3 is TGTGCCAGCAGCGGGTCGAACGGATTGAATCAGCCCCAGCATTTT. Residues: CASSGSNGLNQPQHF.

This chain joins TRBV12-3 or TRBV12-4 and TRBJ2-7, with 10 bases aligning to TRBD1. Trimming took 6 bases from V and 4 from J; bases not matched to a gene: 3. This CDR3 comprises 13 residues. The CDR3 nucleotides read TGTGCCAGCAGACGGACAGGGGGGTACGAGCAGTACTTC. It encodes CASRRTGGYEQYF.

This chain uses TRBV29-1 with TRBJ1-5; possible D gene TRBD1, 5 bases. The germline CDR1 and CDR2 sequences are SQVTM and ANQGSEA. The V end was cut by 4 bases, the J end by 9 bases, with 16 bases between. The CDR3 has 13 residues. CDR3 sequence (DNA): TGCAGCGTTGGAGGGAGCCCGGGGGTGCCCCAGCATTTT. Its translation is CSVGGSPGVPQHF.

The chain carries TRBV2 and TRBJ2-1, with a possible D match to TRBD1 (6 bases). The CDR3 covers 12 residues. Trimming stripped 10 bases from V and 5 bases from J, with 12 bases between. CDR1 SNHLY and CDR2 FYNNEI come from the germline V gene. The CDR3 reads CATRQGNNEQFF. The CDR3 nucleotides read TGTGCCACAAGGCAGGGGAACAATGAGCAGTTCTTC.

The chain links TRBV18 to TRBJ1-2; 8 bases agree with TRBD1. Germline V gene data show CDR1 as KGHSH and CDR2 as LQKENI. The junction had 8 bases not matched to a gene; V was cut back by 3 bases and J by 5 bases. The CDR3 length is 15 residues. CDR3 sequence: CASSPGTGGSYGYTF. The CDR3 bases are TGTGCCAGCTCACCCGGGACAGGCGGATCTTATGGCTACACCTTC.

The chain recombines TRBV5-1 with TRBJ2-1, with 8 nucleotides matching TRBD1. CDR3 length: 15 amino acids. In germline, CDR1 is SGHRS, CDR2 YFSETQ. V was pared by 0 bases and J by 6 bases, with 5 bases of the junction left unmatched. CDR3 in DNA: TGCGCCAGCAGCTTGGCAGGGGGCGACCGCAATGAGCAGTTCTTC. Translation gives CASSLAGGDRNEQFF.

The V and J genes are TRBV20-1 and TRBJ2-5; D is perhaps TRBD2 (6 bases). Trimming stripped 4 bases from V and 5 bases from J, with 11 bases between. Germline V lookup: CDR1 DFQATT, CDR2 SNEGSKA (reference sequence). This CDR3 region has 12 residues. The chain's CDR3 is CSAMGGAETQYF. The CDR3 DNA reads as TGCAGTGCTATGGGGGGAGCGGAGACCCAGTACTTC.